Listed below are T cell receptor beta chains from one sample, sequenced in a study of Ad26.COV2.S vaccination and SARS-CoV-2 variants. Using immunoSEQ multiplex PCR, the repertoire was profiled, and TCRdb retains in-frame clones only, with some absent. The sample yields some 390,000 clones, about 88% seen once. Sequencing used peripheral blood, obtained in a trial of Ad26.COV2.S vaccine versus placebo. The receptors here all came from a person aged 18-60 years who received the Ad26.COV2.S COVID-19 vaccine or a placebo. Each CDR3 is given with its conserved first and last residue. Each record gives: clone size, D gene, J gene, V gene, CDR3 DNA, CDR3 protein. The D gene is left open where the match is weak. Only some rows state a clone size, as once, few, many or a class for expanded clones.

>.|.|TRBJ1-2|TRBV27
TGTGCCAGCAGTTTATCGGGGGTAACCGCCTTCTATGGCTACACCTTC
CASSLSGVTAFYGYTF
>.|.|TRBJ2-7|TRBV7-9
TGTGCCAGCAGCTTAGAGGGGGTTTACGAGCAGTACTTC
CASSLEGVYEQYF
>.|TRBD1|TRBJ2-2|TRBV5-4
TGTGCCAGCAGCTTGGGAGGGGGCAACACCGGGGAGCTGTTTTTT
CASSLGGGNTGELFF
>once|.|TRBJ1-5|TRBV6-5
TGTGCCAGCAGCCCGGGGCATCATAGCAATCAGCCCCAGCATTTT
CASSPGHHSNQPQHF
>.|TRBD1|TRBJ1-3|TRBV5-6
TGTGCCAGCAGCCTCGGGACAGCGCCAGGAAACACCATATATTTT
CASSLGTAPGNTIYF
>.|TRBD2|TRBJ2-7|TRBV5-3
TGTGCCAGAAGCCCCCCCGAGGACCTAGCGGGAGGGCATTACGAGCAGTACTTC
CARSPPEDLAGGHYEQYF
>.|TRBD2|TRBJ2-7|TRBV28
TGTGCCAGCAGTGTACTAGCGGGAGGCCGCTACGAGCAGTACTTC
CASSVLAGGRYEQYF
>.|.|TRBJ1-4|TRBV10-3
TGTGCCATCAGTGAGACACAGAATGAAAAACTGTTTTTT
CAISETQNEKLFF
>.|.|TRBJ2-7|TRBV28
TGTGCCAGCACCCTTCGGGGGTCGAGGGAGCAGTACTTC
CASTLRGSREQYF
>.|.|TRBJ2-1|TRBV2
TGTGCCAGCAGTGTCGTCCGTAAACGGGATGAGCAGTTCTTC
CASSVVRKRDEQFF
>.|TRBD1|TRBJ1-1|TRBV5-8
TGTGCCAGCAGCCTAGGACAGGGGACGGCCACTGAAGCTTTCTTT
CASSLGQGTATEAFF
>.|TRBD2|TRBJ2-3|TRBV7-3
TGTGCCAGCAGCGTAAGGGGACTAGCGGGAGTTGCAGATACGCAGTATTTT
CASSVRGLAGVADTQYF
>once|.|TRBJ1-6|TRBV15
TGTGCCACCAGCAGAGATCGGGGGTCGGGATCACCCCTCCACTTT
CATSRDRGSGSPLHF
>once|.|TRBJ2-6|TRBV2
TGTGCCAGCAGAAAGAGGACAATCTCTGGGGCCAACGTCCTGACTTTC
CASRKRTISGANVLTF
>once|.|TRBJ2-5|TRBV6-5
TGTGCCAGCACAGTCTCCCAAAAGACCCAGTACTTC
CASTVSQKTQYF
>.|.|TRBJ2-7|TRBV11-2
TGTGCCAGCACCCCTCGGCGCGGGGACTCCTACGAGCAGTACTTC
CASTPRRGDSYEQYF
>.|.|TRBJ2-7|TRBV5-1
TGCGCCAGCAGCTCCGATCCAGGTGTATCCTCCTACGAGCAGTACTTC
CASSSDPGVSSYEQYF
>.|TRBD2|TRBJ2-1|TRBV7-6
TGTGCCAGCGCCCCCCTAGCGGGAGGGCCAGGTGAGCAGTTCTTC
CASAPLAGGPGEQFF
>.|TRBD1|TRBJ1-1|TRBV6-5
TGTGCCAGCAGGGCAGGGGGATTCACTGAAGCTTTCTTT
CASRAGGFTEAFF
>.|.|TRBJ2-3|TRBV5-1
TGCGCCAGCAGCTTACTTTCCGATACGCAGTATTTT
CASSLLSDTQYF
>.|TRBD1|TRBJ2-1|TRBV5-4
TGTGCCAGCAGCCCGGGGAGCACAGGGGGATACAATGAGCAGTTCTTC
CASSPGSTGGYNEQFF
>.|.|TRBJ2-2|TRBV30
TGTGCCTGGAGCAGGGTGGCCGGGGAGCTGTTTTTT
CAWSRVAGELFF
>.|.|TRBJ2-1|TRBV4-2
TGTGCCAGCAGCCAAGATCCCGCCCTGAGCTCCTACAATGAGCAGTTCTTC
CASSQDPALSSYNEQFF
>few|.|TRBJ1-6|TRBV30
TGTGCCTGGGGGCCGAGAGTTTCACCCCTCCACTTT
CAWGPRVSPLHF
>.|.|TRBJ1-2|TRBV7-2
TGTGCCAGCAGCTTAGGACCAATGGATGGCTACACCTTC
CASSLGPMDGYTF
>.|TRBD2|TRBJ2-1|TRBV5-6
TGTGCCAGCAGCTTAAGGACTAGAAATAACGAGGAGTTCTTC
CASSLRTRNNEEFF
>.|.|TRBJ2-1|TRBV3-1/TRBV3-2
TGTGCCAGCAGTTGGGGCAATGAGCAGTTCTTC
CASSWGNEQFF